The sequence of this TCR beta chain was determined in a study of vaccination and CD4 T cells after COVID-19. Study-wide findings and caveats: It was found that, in convalescent patients, 304 of 307 vaccine-specific clones were spike mono-reactive.

Germline V gene data show CDR1 as DFQATT and CDR2 as SNEGSKA (reference sequence). The CDR3 contains 15 residues. With V trimmed by 3 bases and J by 4 bases, 9 bases remained unmatched. This clonotype has just a few counts. Its target is unknown. Each CDR3 protein gets one entry after TCRdb re-called the PCR reads with MiXCR. The table records just over 20,000 distinct CDR3 sequences, about three fifths of them present only once. This chain uses TRBV20-1 with TRBJ2-5; 9 bases map to TRBD2. This clonotype was sampled from a human donor who had recovered from COVID-19. Material: CD4+ T cells from blood, obtained before SARS-CoV-2 vaccination. CDR3 protein: CSARNLAGVVETQYF. CDR3 bases: TGCAGTGCTAGGAATTTAGCGGGAGTGGTAGAGACCCAGTACTTC.